This TCR beta chain was obtained from a study of OX40 agonist ivuxolimab in advanced cancers. For the study at large: Patients receiving dose escalation had hepatocellular carcinoma, melanoma, renal cell or head and neck cancer.

The protocol was immunoSEQ multiplex PCR, while the TCRdb copy is restricted to in-frame clones and leaves out a portion. The table lists approximately 89,000 clones, about nine tenths of them singletons. Study observations and caveats: CD8+ T cells averaged more expanded clones than CD4+. Determination of antigen specificity was not performed for the expanded peripheral T cells.

Regarding this clone: The antigen is not known.

Autoimmune disease history or systemic immunosuppression excluded patients. Germline V gene data show CDR1 as SGHKS and CDR2 as YYEKEE (reference sequence). The V and J ends lost 1 base and 7 bases respectively, with 12 bases between them. This CDR3 region has 13 residues. This chain uses TRBV5-5 with TRBJ2-7, with D perhaps being TRBD1 or TRBD2 (5 bases each). The receptor comes from an adult with an advanced solid tumor such as melanoma, head and neck, liver or kidney cancer. The source was CD4+ or CD8+ T cells sorted from blood, collected in a trial of the OX40 agonist ivuxolimab. CDR3 bases: TGTGCCAGCAGCTTGCAACCGGGGCTGGAGCAGTACTTC. This sequence encodes CASSLQPGLEQYF. Variable domain in full (rest from reference TRBV5-5 and TRBJ2-7): DAGVTQSPTHLIKTRGQQVTLRCSPISGHKSVSWYQQVLGQGPQFIFQYYEKEERGRGNFPDRFSARQFPNYSSELNVNALLLGDSALYLCASSLQPGLEQYFGPGTRLTVT.